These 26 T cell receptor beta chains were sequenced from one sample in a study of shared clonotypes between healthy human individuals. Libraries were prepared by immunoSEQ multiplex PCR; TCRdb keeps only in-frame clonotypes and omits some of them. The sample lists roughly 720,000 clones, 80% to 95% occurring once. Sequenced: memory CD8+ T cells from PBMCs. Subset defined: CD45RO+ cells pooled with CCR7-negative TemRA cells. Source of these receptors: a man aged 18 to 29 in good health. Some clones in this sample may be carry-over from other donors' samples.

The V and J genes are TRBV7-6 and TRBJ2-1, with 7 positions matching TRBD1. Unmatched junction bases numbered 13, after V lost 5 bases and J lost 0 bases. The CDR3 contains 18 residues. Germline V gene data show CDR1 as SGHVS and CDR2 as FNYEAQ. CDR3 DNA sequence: TGTGCCAGCAGCCCCCCGGGACAGACCCAACACTCCTACAATGAGCAGTTCTTC. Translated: CASSPPGQTQHSYNEQFF.

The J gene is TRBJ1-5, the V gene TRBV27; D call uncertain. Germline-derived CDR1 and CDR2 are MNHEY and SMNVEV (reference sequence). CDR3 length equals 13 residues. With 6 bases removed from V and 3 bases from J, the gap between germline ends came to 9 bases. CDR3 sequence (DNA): TGTGCCAGCAGCCCCACGGTCAATCAGCCCCAGCATTTT. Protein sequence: CASSPTVNQPQHF.

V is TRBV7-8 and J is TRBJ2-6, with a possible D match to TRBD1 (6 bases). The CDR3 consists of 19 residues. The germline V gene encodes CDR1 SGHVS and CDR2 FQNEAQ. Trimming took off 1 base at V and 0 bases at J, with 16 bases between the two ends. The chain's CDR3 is CASSLGRQELNSGANVLTF. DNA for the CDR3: TGTGCCAGCAGCTTAGGGAGACAGGAGTTGAACTCTGGGGCCAACGTCCTGACTTTC. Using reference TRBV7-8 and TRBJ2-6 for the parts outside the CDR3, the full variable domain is GAGVSQSPRYKVAKRGQDVALRCDPISGHVSLFWYQQALGQGPEFLTYFQNEAQLDKSGLPSDRFFAERPEGSVSTLKIQRTQQEDSAVYLCASSLGRQELNSGANVLTFGAGSRLTVL.

CDR3 in amino acids: CASSDPTGGNTEAFF. In DNA, the CDR3 is TGTGCCAGCAGCGACCCCACAGGGGGGAACACTGAAGCTTTCTTT. The rearrangement joins TRBV9 to TRBJ1-1, with 8 nucleotides matching TRBD1. This CDR3 has 15 amino acids. The junction had 5 bases not matched to a gene; V was cut back by 3 bases and J by 1 base. CDR1 SGDLS and CDR2 YYNGEE come from the germline V gene. The variable domain in full, with the rest retrieved from reference TRBV9 and TRBJ1-1, is DSGVTQTPKHLITATGQRVTLRCSPRSGDLSVYWYQQSLDQGLQFLIQYYNGEERAKGNILERFSAQQFPDLHSELNLSSLELGDSALYFCASSDPTGGNTEAFFGQGTRLTVV.

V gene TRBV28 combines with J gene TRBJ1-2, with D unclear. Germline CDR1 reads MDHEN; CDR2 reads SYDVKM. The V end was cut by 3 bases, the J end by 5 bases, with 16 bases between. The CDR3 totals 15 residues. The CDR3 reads CASSFSLTISYGYTF. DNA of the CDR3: TGTGCCAGCAGTTTTTCCCTGACCATTTCATATGGCTACACCTTC.

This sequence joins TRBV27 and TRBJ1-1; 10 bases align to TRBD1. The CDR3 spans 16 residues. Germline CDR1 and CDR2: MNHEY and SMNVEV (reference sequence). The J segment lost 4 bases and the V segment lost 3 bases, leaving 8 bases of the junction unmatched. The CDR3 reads CASSFPDRGLFTEAFF. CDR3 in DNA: TGTGCCAGCAGTTTCCCCGACAGGGGGCTGTTCACTGAAGCTTTCTTT.

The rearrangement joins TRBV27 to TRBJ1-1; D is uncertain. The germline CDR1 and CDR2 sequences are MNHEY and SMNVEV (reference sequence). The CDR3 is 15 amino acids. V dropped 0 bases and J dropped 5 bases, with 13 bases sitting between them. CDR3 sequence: CASSLSSEGVTEAFF. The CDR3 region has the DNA TGTGCCAGCAGTTTATCTTCAGAGGGAGTGACTGAAGCTTTCTTT.

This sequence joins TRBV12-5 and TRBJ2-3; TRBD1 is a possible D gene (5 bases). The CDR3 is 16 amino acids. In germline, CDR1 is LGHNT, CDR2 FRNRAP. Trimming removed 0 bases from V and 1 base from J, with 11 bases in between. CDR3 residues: CASGLVGEQGTDTQYF. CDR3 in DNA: TGTGCTAGTGGTTTGGTAGGGGAACAGGGCACAGATACGCAGTATTTT.

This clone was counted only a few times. The CDR3 DNA is TGTGCCAGCAGAGAGGGGGCGTTAAAAACTGAAGCTTTCTTT. This gives the protein CASREGALKTEAFF. The chain is built from TRBV27 and TRBJ1-1; 7 nucleotides agree with TRBD1. The V and J ends lost 6 bases and 5 bases, in that order; junction bases with no gene match: 9. The CDR3 is 14 amino acids. The germline V gene encodes CDR1 MNHEY and CDR2 SMNVEV (reference sequence).

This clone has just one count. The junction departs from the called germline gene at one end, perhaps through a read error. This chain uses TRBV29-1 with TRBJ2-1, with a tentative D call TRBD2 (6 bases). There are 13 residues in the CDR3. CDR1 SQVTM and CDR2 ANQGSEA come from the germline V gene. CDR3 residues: CSVFVAVYSEQFF. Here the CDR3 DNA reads TGCAGCGTGTTCGTAGCGGTCTACAGTGAGCAGTTCTTC.

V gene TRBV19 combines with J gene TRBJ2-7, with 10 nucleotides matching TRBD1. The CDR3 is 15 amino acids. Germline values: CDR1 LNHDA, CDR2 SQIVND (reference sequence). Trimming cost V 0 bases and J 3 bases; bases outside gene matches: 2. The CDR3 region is CASSIDRDRGYEQYF. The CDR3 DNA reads TGTGCCAGTAGTATAGATCGGGACAGGGGCTACGAGCAGTACTTC. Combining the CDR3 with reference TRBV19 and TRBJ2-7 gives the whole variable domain DGGITQSPKYLFRKEGQNVTLSCEQNLNHDAMYWYRQDPGQGLRLIYYSQIVNDFQKGDIAEGYSVSREKKESFPLTVTSAQKNPTAFYLCASSIDRDRGYEQYFGPGTRLTVT.

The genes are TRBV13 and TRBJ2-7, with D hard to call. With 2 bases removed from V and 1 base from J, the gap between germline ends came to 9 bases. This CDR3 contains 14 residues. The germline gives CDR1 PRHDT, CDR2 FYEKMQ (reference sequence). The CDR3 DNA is TGTGCCAGCAGCTTAATGCGGAAGTCCTACGAGCAGTACTTC. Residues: CASSLMRKSYEQYF.

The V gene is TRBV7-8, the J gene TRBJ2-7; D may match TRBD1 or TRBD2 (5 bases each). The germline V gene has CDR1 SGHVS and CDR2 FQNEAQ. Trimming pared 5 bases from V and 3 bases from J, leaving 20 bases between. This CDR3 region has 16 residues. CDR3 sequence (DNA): TGTGCCAGCAGCGTGACTCTAGAGGGGAACAACTACGAGCAGTACTTC. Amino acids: CASSVTLEGNNYEQYF.

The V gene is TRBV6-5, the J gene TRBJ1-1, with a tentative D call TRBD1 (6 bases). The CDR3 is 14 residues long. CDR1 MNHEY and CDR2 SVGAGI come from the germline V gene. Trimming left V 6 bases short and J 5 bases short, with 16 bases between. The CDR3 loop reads CASRPPSGETEAFF. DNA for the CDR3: TGTGCCAGCAGGCCACCGTCAGGGGAGACTGAAGCTTTCTTT.

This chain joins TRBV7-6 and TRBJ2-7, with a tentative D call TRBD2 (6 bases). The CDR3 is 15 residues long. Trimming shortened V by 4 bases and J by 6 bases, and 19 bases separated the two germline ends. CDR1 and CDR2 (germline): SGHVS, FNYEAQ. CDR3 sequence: CASSSRRGGEREQYF. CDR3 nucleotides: TGTGCCAGCAGCTCACGTCGGGGAGGTGAACGCGAGCAGTACTTC.

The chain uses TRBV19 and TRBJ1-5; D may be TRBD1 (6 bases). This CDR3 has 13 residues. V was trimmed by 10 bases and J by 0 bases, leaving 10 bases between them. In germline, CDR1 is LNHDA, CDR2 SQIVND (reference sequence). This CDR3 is CATRGDSNQPQHF. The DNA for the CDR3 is TGTGCCACCAGGGGCGATAGCAATCAGCCCCAGCATTTT.

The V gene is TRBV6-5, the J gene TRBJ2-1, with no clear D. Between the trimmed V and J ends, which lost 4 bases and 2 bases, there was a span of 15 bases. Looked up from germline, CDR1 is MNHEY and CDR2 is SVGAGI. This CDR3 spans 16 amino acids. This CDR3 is CASSLLHGLTYNEQFF. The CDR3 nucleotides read TGTGCCAGCAGTTTATTACATGGCCTCACCTACAATGAGCAGTTCTTC.

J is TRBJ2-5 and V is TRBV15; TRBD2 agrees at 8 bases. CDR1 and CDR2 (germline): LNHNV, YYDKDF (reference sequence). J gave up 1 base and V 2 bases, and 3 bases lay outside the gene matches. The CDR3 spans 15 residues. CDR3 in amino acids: CATSRTSGIQETQYF. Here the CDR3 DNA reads TGTGCCACCAGCAGAACTAGCGGAATCCAAGAGACCCAGTACTTC. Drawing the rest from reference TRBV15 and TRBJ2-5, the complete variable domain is DAMVIQNPRYQVTQFGKPVTLSCSQTLNHNVMYWYQQKSSQAPKLLFHYYDKDFNNEADTPDNFQSRRPNTSFCFLDIRSPGLGDTAMYLCATSRTSGIQETQYFGPGTRLLVL.

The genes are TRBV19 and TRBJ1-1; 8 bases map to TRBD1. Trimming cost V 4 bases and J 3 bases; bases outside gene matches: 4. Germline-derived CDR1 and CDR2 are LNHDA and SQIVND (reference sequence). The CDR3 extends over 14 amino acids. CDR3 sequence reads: CASSNQGAYTEAFF. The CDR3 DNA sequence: TGTGCCAGTAGTAACCAGGGGGCTTACACTGAAGCTTTCTTT.

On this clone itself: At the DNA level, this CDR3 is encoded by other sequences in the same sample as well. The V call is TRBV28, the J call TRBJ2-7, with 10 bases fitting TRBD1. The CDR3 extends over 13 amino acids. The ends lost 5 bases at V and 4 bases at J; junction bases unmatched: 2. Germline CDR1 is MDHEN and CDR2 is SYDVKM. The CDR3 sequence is CASSRQGAYEQYF. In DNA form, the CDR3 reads TGTGCCAGCAGTAGACAGGGGGCGTACGAGCAGTACTTC.

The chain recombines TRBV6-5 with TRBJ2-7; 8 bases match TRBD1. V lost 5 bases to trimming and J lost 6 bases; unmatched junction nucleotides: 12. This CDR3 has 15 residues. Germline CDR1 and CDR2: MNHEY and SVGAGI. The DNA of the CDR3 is TGTGCCAGCAGTCAATCGGACAGGGTTTGGGGCGAGCAGTACTTC. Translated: CASSQSDRVWGEQYF.

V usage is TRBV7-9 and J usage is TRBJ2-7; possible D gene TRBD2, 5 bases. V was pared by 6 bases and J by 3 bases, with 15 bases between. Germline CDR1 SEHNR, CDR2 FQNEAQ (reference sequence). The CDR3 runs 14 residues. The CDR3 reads CASRPSGSIYEQYF. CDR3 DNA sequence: TGTGCCAGCAGACCCTCGGGGTCGATCTACGAGCAGTACTTC.

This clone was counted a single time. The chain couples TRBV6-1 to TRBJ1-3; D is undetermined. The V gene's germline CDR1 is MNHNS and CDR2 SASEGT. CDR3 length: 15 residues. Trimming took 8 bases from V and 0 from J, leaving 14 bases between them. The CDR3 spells CASEDGPYSGNTIYF. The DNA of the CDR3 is TGTGCCAGCGAGGATGGACCATACTCTGGAAACACCATATATTTT.

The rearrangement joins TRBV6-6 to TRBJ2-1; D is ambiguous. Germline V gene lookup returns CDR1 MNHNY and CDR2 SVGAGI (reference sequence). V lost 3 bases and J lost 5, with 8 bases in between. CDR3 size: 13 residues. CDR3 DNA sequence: TGTGCCAGCAGTTATCTGTTGGACAATGAGCAGTTCTTC. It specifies CASSYLLDNEQFF.

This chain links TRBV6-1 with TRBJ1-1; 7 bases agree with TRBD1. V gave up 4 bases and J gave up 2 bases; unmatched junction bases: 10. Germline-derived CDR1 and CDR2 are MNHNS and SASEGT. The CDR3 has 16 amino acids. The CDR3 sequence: CASSAPRGGTNTEAFF. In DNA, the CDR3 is TGTGCCAGCAGTGCTCCCCGAGGGGGCACCAACACTGAAGCTTTCTTT.

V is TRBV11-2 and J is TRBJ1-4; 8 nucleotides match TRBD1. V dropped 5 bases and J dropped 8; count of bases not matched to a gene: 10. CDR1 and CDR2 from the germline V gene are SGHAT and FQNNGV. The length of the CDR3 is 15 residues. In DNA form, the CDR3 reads TGTGCCAGCAGCCCCCGGACAGGGTTTAGAGAAAAACTGTTTTTT. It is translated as CASSPRTGFREKLFF.